A single T cell receptor (beta chain) is shown here with its context. Its antigen is as yet unknown. This record comes from a study of cytomegalovirus exposure and HLA in healthy donors. On the study more broadly: A data release that came early held approximately 85 million unique TCRs from HLA-typed donors. Whole-study results and caveats: Versus the roughly 700-donor mean, an Asian-associated ancestry cluster reportedly showed fewer N-insertions in a later analysis. Association of a missense DCLRE1C variant with TCR beta V- and J-gene trimming was reported in a later analysis.

This cohort consisted of healthy bone marrow donors. Germline CDR1 and CDR2: MNHNS and SASEGT. This CDR3 is 14 amino acids long. The V gene lost 6 bases and the J gene lost 10 bases, with 16 bases spanning the gap. The PCR employed 60 Vbeta primers together with 13 Jbeta primers. Clones were sequenced by immunoSEQ multiplex PCR, and TCRdb holds only the in-frame ones, with some missing. The top ten clones hold 4.2% of a sample with 81,000 or so clones, less than 85% of them seen once. The chain links TRBV6-1 to TRBJ1-6, with D maybe TRBD1 (6 bases). The sample consisted of PBMCs. This sequence was found in a man between 60 and 75 years old in good health and CMV-seronegative. The CDR3 here is CASSIDRFNSPLHF. The CDR3 DNA reads TGTGCCAGCAGCATTGACAGGTTCAACTCACCCCTCCACTTT.